This T cell receptor (beta chain) stems from a study of OX40 agonist ivuxolimab in advanced cancers. In the study overall: Ivuxolimab, which targeted the costimulatory receptor OX40 (CD134), was an agonistic, fully human IgG2 monoclonal antibody. Intravenous ivuxolimab was administered to patients every 2 weeks at six dose levels: 0.01, 0.1, 0.3, 1.5, 3 and 10 mg/kg. Among the roughly 50 dose-escalation patients, 19 had hepatocellular carcinoma, approximately 15 melanoma, 9 renal cell carcinoma and 9 head and neck cancer. In the dose-escalation cohort, 82.7% of patients were male, and the mean age was approximately 55 years, with a range of about 23 to 85. Prior anti-PD-1, anti-PD-L1 or anti-CTLA-4 therapy was permitted, and about two fifths of dose-escalation patients had received checkpoint inhibitors. Partial responses occurred in three dose-escalation patients: two with cutaneous melanoma and one with hepatocellular carcinoma. The point of sequencing TCRbeta in the periphery was to test whether ivuxolimab changed TCR sequence diversity and drove clonal T-cell expansion. The paper covers the monotherapy dose-escalation part of the phase I ivuxolimab trial, which included N of about 51 patients. Study-wide findings and limitations: At doses of 0.1 to 3.0 mg/kg, clonal expansion of both CD4+ and CD8+ T cells in blood was seen between baseline and week 6. Low levels of normalized T-cell clonal expansion were also seen in some patients who did not respond. In partial responders in the 0.1-3.0 mg/kg groups, normalized peripheral clonal expansion was found to be among the lowest, especially among CD8+ T cells. The antigen specificity of the peripheral T cells that underwent clonal expansion was not determined. After ivuxolimab, CD8+ T cells had more expanded clones than CD4+ T cells on average.

The V end gives up 5 bases and the J end 3 bases, leaving 10 bases in the junction not matched to a gene. The CDR3 runs 16 residues from the cysteine to the phenylalanine. Only the CDR3 portion is preserved as DNA: 48 bases, with reading frame beginning at the first base. The germline V gene (reference sequence) yields SEHNR for CDR1 and FQNEAQ for CDR2. About this clone itself: The antigen it binds to is not known. Qualities for individual bases were not recorded, and no much larger clone is one base off.

Genomic DNA was extracted from sorted cells for sequencing of the TCRbeta CDR3 region. The immunoSEQ Assay was used to sequence the TCRbeta CDR3 regions. TCRdb took over this immuneACCESS table, retaining in-frame rearrangements with V and J assigned. Such tables are incomplete; in checked studies, under half of the missing clones stem from an unresolved V gene, and the remainder is unexplained. The sample yields 43,000 or so clones; 88% were counted once. The ten largest make up 0.85% to 1.1% of the sample. The trial excluded patients who had a history of autoimmune disease or were on systemic immunosuppression. Peripheral blood for TCR sequencing was drawn from every dose cohort at baseline, at cycle 4 day 1 and at cycle 7 day 1. The samples were drawn from a first-in-human, open-label, multicenter phase I dose-escalation trial of ivuxolimab. Adults with locally advanced or metastatic melanoma, renal cell carcinoma, hepatocellular carcinoma or head and neck squamous cell carcinoma were enrolled in the trial. Before TCR sequencing, CD4+ T cells and CD8+ T cells were sorted from peripheral blood as separate populations.

This receptor was identified in an adult with an advanced solid tumor such as melanoma, head and neck, liver or kidney cancer. The sequence joins TRBV7-9 to TRBJ2-3, with 8 middle bases fitting TRBD2. This specimen consisted of CD4+ or CD8+ T cells sorted from blood, obtained in a trial of the OX40 agonist ivuxolimab. The nucleotides read TGTGCCAGCAGCGCAACTTCAGCGGGAGTGACAGATACGCAGTATTTT. Translated, this gives CASSATSAGVTDTQYF. Reference TRBV7-9 and TRBJ2-3 proteins supply the regions before and after the CDR3; the full variable domain is: DTGVSQNPRHKITKRGQNVTFRCDPISEHNRLYWYRQTLGQGPEFLTYFQNEAQLEKSRLLSDRFSAERPKGSFSTLEIQRTEQGDSAMYLCASSATSAGVTDTQYFGPGTRLTVL.